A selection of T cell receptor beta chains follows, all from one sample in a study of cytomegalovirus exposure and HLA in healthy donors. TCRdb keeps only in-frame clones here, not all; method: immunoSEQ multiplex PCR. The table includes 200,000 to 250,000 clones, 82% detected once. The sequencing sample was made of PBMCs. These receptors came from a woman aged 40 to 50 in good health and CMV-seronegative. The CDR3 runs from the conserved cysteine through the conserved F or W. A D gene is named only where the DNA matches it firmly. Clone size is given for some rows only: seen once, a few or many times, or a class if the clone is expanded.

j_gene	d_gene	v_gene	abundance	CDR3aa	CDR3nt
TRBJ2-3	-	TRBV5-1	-	CASSLGGEPDTQYF	TGCGCCAGCAGCTTGGGCGGTGAACCAGATACGCAGTATTTT
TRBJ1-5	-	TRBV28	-	CASGGAPYSNQPQHF	TGTGCCAGCGGGGGGGCTCCCTATAGCAATCAGCCCCAGCATTTT
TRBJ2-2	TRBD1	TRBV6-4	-	CAGSDRGTGELFF	TGTGCCGGCAGTGACAGGGGCACCGGGGAGCTGTTTTTT
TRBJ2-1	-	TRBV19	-	CASSPSGANEQFF	TGTGCCAGTAGTCCGTCAGGGGCTAATGAGCAGTTCTTC
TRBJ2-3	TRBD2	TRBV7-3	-	CASSLRGLAGGGTDTQYF	TGTGCCAGCAGCTTAAGAGGACTAGCGGGAGGGGGCACAGATACGCAGTATTTT
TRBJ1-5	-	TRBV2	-	CASSRGANQPQHF	TGTGCCAGCAGCCGGGGGGCCAATCAGCCCCAGCATTTT
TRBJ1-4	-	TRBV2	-	CASSYSRGEREKLFF	TGTGCCAGCAGCTATTCCAGGGGTGAGAGGGAAAAACTGTTTTTT
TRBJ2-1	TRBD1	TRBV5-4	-	CASSWEQGGNEQFF	TGTGCCAGCAGCTGGGAACAGGGGGGCAATGAGCAGTTCTTC
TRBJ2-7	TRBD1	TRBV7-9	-	CSSSRQGPTSYEQYF	TGTTCCAGCAGCCGACAGGGGCCGACCTCCTACGAGCAGTACTTC
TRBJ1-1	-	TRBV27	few	CASSLYRAGEAFF	TGTGCCAGCAGTCTATACAGGGCCGGAGAAGCTTTCTTT
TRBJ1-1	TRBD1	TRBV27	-	CASSFEGQGNTEAFF	TGCGCCAGCAGTTTTGAAGGACAGGGGAACACTGAAGCTTTCTTT
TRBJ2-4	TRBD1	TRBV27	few	CASSLSGGKNIQYF	TGTGCCAGCAGTTTGTCAGGGGGCAAAAACATTCAGTACTTC
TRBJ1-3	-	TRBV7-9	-	CASSFDRVSGNTIYF	TGTGCCAGCAGCTTTGACAGAGTCTCTGGAAACACCATATATTTT
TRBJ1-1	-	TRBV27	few	CASSLLGDPSGTEAFF	TGTGCCAGCAGTTTATTAGGCGACCCCTCGGGCACTGAAGCTTTCTTT
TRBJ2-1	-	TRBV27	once	CASSLSVADRRNNEQFF	TGTGCCAGCAGTTTGTCGGTAGCGGATAGAAGAAACAATGAGCAGTTCTTC
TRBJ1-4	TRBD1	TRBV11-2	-	CASSSGDRSINEKLFF	TGTGCCAGCAGCTCCGGGGACAGGTCGATAAATGAAAAACTGTTTTTT
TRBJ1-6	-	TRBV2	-	CASRAREQNSSPLHF	TGTGCCAGCAGGGCCCGAGAACAGAATAGTTCACCCCTCCACTTT
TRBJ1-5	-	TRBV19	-	CASSIGMGSQPQHF	TGTGCCAGTAGTATTGGGATGGGGAGTCAGCCCCAGCATTTT
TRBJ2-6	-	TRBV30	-	CAWSVMRLNSGANVLTF	TGTGCCTGGAGTGTCATGAGACTCAACTCTGGGGCCAACGTCCTGACTTTC
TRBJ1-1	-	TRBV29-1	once	CSARGHSNTEAFF	TGCAGCGCCAGAGGACATTCGAACACTGAAGCTTTCTTT
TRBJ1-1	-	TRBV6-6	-	CASSPPTYRVKAEAFF	TGTGCCAGCAGTCCTCCTACCTACAGGGTGAAGGCTGAAGCTTTCTTT
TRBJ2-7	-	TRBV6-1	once	CASRLNYEQYF	TGTGCCAGCAGACTCAACTACGAGCAGTACTTC
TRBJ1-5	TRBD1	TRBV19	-	CASSFRQGAGQPQHF	TGTGCCAGTAGTTTTCGGCAGGGGGCCGGTCAGCCCCAGCATTTT
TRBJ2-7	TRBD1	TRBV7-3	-	CASSTQQGYEQYF	TGTGCCAGCAGCACGCAACAGGGGTACGAGCAGTACTTC
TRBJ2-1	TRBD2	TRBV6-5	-	CASSSASGRSEQFF	TGTGCCAGCAGTTCGGCTAGCGGGAGAAGTGAGCAGTTCTTC
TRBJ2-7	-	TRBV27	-	CASSSGGGYEQYF	TGTGCCAGCAGTTCCGGGGGTGGCTATGAGCAGTACTTC
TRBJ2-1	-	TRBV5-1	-	CASSLEGGREQFF	TGCGCCAGCAGCTTGGAGGGGGGGAGGGAGCAGTTCTTC
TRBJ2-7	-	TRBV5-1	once	CASSLDRDITYEQYF	TGCGCCAGCAGCTTGGACAGGGACATAACCTACGAGCAGTACTTC
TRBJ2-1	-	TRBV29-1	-	CSALYGEQFF	TGCAGCGCCTTATACGGTGAGCAGTTCTTC
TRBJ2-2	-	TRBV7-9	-	CASTTSANTGELFF	TGTGCCAGCACTACGTCCGCGAACACCGGGGAGCTGTTTTTT
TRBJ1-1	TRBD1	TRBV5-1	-	CASNRGQLNTEAFF	TGCGCCAGCAACCGGGGACAGTTGAACACTGAAGCTTTCTTT
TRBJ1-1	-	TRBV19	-	CASSTAGGRTEAFF	TGTGCCAGTAGTACCGCCGGGGGGCGGACTGAAGCTTTCTTT
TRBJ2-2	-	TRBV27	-	CASSSLEGTGELFF	TGTGCCAGCAGTTCTTTAGAGGGCACCGGGGAGCTGTTTTTT
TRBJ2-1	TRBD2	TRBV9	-	CASSPSGSNEQFF	TGTGCCAGCAGCCCCAGCGGGAGTAATGAGCAGTTCTTC
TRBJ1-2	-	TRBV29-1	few	CSVLHYSGYGYTF	TGCAGCGTCCTTCACTATTCGGGCTATGGCTACACCTTC
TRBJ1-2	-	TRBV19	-	CASSAFQGNYGYTF	TGTGCCAGTAGTGCTTTTCAGGGGAACTATGGCTACACCTTC
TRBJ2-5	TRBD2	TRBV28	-	CASGAGGPIETQYF	TGTGCCAGCGGGGCGGGAGGGCCTATTGAGACCCAGTACTTC
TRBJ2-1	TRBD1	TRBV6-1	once	CASTQTGSSYNEQFF	TGTGCCAGCACCCAGACAGGGAGCTCCTACAATGAGCAGTTCTTC
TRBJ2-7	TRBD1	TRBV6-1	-	CASRIGQGAFYEQYF	TGTGCCAGCAGAATTGGACAGGGGGCGTTCTACGAGCAGTACTTC
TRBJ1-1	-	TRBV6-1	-	CASRIQQGTEAFF	TGTGCCAGCAGGATACAGCAGGGCACTGAAGCTTTCTTT
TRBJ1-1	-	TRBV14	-	CASSQGQNTEAFF	TGTGCCAGCAGCCAAGGACAAAACACTGAAGCTTTCTTT
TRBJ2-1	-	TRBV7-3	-	CASSLYHTGSRNEQFF	TGTGCCAGCAGCTTATATCACACAGGGTCAAGAAATGAGCAGTTCTTC
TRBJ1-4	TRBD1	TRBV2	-	CASSEPGTGHEKLFF	TGTGCCAGCAGTGAGCCCGGGACAGGGCACGAAAAACTGTTTTTT
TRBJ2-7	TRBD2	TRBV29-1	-	CSVEMREGTGFSYEQYF	TGCAGCGTTGAAATGCGGGAGGGGACGGGCTTCTCCTACGAGCAGTACTTC
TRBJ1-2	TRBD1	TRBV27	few	CASTQLTHRGSYTF	TGTGCCAGCACCCAACTAACTCACAGGGGAAGCTACACCTTC
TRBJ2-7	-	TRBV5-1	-	CASSLGSGVLTYEQYF	TGCGCCAGCAGCTTGGGATCGGGGGTCCTAACCTACGAGCAGTACTTC
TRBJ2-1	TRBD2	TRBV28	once	CASIPRGASGRNEQFF	TGTGCCAGCATCCCTAGGGGAGCTAGCGGGAGGAATGAGCAGTTCTTC
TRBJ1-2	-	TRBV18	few	CASSPSPLARQGYTF	TGTGCCAGCTCACCAAGTCCTCTTGCCCGACAGGGCTACACCTTC
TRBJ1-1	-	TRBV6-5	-	CASSYGLSAFF	TGTGCCAGCAGTTACGGACTCTCAGCTTTCTTT
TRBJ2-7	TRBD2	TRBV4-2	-	CASSQERWSGGPVGSYEQYF	TGTGCCAGCAGCCAAGAAAGGTGGTCGGGAGGGCCAGTTGGGTCCTACGAGCAGTACTTC
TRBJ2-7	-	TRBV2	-	CASTVGGAGSYEQYF	TGTGCCAGCACCGTCGGTGGAGCGGGTTCCTACGAGCAGTACTTC
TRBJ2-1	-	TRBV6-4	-	CASRENPYNEQFF	TGTGCCAGCCGGGAGAACCCCTACAATGAGCAGTTCTTC